This TCR beta chain was found in a study of blood T cell repertoires in COVID-19. At the level of the study: Samples came from the United States, Italy and Spain, spanning acute and convalescent COVID-19.

CDR3 length: 15 residues. Trimming stripped 3 bases from V and 3 bases from J, with 14 bases between. Per the germline V gene, CDR1 is LGHDT and CDR2 is YNNKEL (reference sequence). Per the original methods: Reference gene primers were amplified, and this amplification served to estimate nucleated cell counts. Data came from immunoSEQ multiplex PCR; TCRdb stores just in-frame clones and leaves some out. That table supplies the V and J calls and clone size; D and trimming were determined from the DNA. The sample shows hundreds of thousands of clones, 70% to 90% of them seen only once. Each participant's cohort was designated according to participant-reported clinical history. All recovered Cohort 3 donors got two negative PCRs, got clearance, or saw symptom resolution.

The chain combines TRBV3-1 (or the pseudogene TRBV3-2) with TRBJ2-5; weak D call: TRBD2 (6 bases). The sequence was obtained from a woman aged 40 to 50 who had recovered from COVID-19. The sample comprised PBMCs or T cells enriched from blood (not recorded which). The CDR3 loop is CASSQRDPGEETQYF. The CDR3 DNA is TGTGCCAGCAGCCAGCGGGACCCTGGGGAAGAGACCCAGTACTTC.